These 24 T cell receptor beta chains originate from one sample sequenced in a study of blood T cell repertoires in COVID-19. Here immunoSEQ multiplex PCR was the method, and the copy in TCRdb shows in-frame clones only, minus some. The sample shows some 430,000 clones, 80% to 95% of them seen only once. Sample: PBMCs or T cells enriched from blood (not recorded which). The source of these receptors is a man aged 18 to 30 who had recovered from COVID-19.

V and J are TRBV5-4 and TRBJ2-1; 7 bases are a match to TRBD1. In germline, CDR1 is SGHNT, CDR2 YYREEE (reference sequence). V trimming: 4 bases; J trimming: 0 bases; junction bases outside the gene matches: 7. The CDR3 extends over 16 amino acids. DNA of the CDR3: TGTGCCAGCAGCCGGGGACAGCCAAGCTCCTACAATGAGCAGTTCTTC. The encoded protein is CASSRGQPSSYNEQFF.

CDR3 in amino acids: CSASAAGELFF. CDR3 DNA sequence: TGCAGTGCCAGCGCGGCCGGGGAGCTGTTTTTT. V gene TRBV20-1 combines with J gene TRBJ2-2; D is unresolved. CDR1 DFQATT and CDR2 SNEGSKA come from the germline V gene (reference sequence). V was trimmed by 6 bases and J by 6 bases, leaving 8 bases between them. The CDR3 is 11 amino acids.

The CDR3 loop is CATSRGEGTQYF. In DNA form, the CDR3 reads TGTGCCACCAGCAGAGGGGAGGGTACGCAGTATTTT. The V gene is TRBV15, the J gene TRBJ2-3, with TRBD2 matching over 7 bases. CDR3 length: 12 amino acids. V was pared by 1 base and J by 8 bases, with 0 bases of the junction left unmatched. Germline assignment: CDR1 LNHNV and CDR2 YYDKDF (reference sequence).

The chain has TRBV6-5 and TRBJ2-7, with TRBD2 matching over 9 bases. V lost 10 bases and J lost 3; bases outside the gene matches: 7. The CDR3 loop spans 13 amino acids. Looked up from germline, CDR1 is MNHEY and CDR2 is SVGAGI. The CDR3: CATNRLADYEQYF. For the CDR3, the DNA is TGTGCCACCAACCGACTAGCGGACTACGAGCAGTACTTC.

The chain carries TRBV28 and TRBJ2-3; 12 bases are shared with TRBD2. V lost 3 bases and J lost 8; bases outside the gene matches: 12. The V gene's germline CDR1 is MDHEN and CDR2 SYDVKM. This CDR3 has 17 amino acids. The DNA of the CDR3 is TGTGCCAGCAGTTTCTTTGCTAGCGGGAGGGGCCGGGGTACGCAGTATTTT. It translates to CASSFFASGRGRGTQYF.

J is TRBJ1-5 and V is TRBV10-2; 7 bases agree with TRBD1. Trimming cost V 6 bases and J 5 bases; bases outside gene matches: 10. Germline values: CDR1 WSHSY, CDR2 SAAADI. The CDR3 covers 15 residues. The CDR3 region is CASSGPGGGDQPQHF. The DNA of the CDR3 is TGCGCCAGCAGCGGGCCGGGAGGGGGCGATCAGCCCCAGCATTTT.

The chain recombines TRBV12-5 with TRBJ1-1, with a weak D call TRBD1 (6 bases). The germline V and J ends were trimmed by 0 bases and 2 bases, with 22 bases remaining between them. From germline, CDR1 is LGHNT and CDR2 FRNRAP. The CDR3 extends over 19 amino acids. This CDR3 is CASGLVYKDMGQSNTEAFF. The CDR3, as DNA: TGTGCTAGTGGTTTGGTATATAAGGACATGGGACAATCCAACACTGAAGCTTTCTTT.

This chain uses TRBV5-4 with TRBJ2-7, with 7 nucleotides matching TRBD2. This CDR3 is 15 amino acids long. The germline V gene encodes CDR1 SGHNT and CDR2 YYREEE (reference sequence). Unmatched junction bases numbered 7, after V lost 2 bases and J lost 2 bases. The DNA for the CDR3 is TGTGCCAGCAGCTTAATACCGGGAGGCCCCTACGAGCAGTACTTC. Its protein product is CASSLIPGGPYEQYF.

This chain uses TRBV29-1 with TRBJ2-3, with D possibly TRBD1 on 8 matching bases. Trimming removed 5 bases at V and 1 base at J, with 19 bases between. Germline CDR1 reads SQVTM; CDR2 reads ANQGSEA. The CDR3 runs to 16 residues. CDR3 protein: CSVRGDPGQGTDTQYF. Written as DNA, the CDR3 is TGCAGCGTTCGGGGGGACCCGGGACAGGGCACAGATACGCAGTATTTT.

The genes are TRBV11-2 and TRBJ1-1; no firm D call. The CDR3 totals 16 residues. Germline assignment: CDR1 SGHAT and CDR2 FQNNGV. V was cut by 2 bases and J by 0 bases, with 13 bases left in between. Here the CDR3 reads CASSLTFSGMNTEAFF. The CDR3 nucleotides are TGTGCCAGCAGCTTAACGTTTAGCGGAATGAACACTGAAGCTTTCTTT.

The rearrangement uses TRBV5-4 and TRBJ1-2, with D possibly matching TRBD1 (5 bases). V lost 2 bases and J 2 bases, leaving 16 bases between the germline ends. The germline gives CDR1 SGHNT, CDR2 YYREEE (reference sequence). The CDR3 extends over 16 amino acids. The CDR3 spells CASSFHTGGGNYGYTF. The CDR3 nucleotides are TGTGCCAGCAGCTTCCACACCGGGGGGGGGAACTATGGCTACACCTTC.

As to this clone: The same CDR3 arises from other DNA sequences in this sample as well. This rearrangement joins TRBV30 to TRBJ1-4, with unresolved D. V gave up 0 bases and J gave up 5 bases, with 10 bases separating them. Per germline, CDR1 GTSNPN and CDR2 SVGIG (reference sequence). The CDR3 length is 14 residues. CDR3 sequence reads: CAWSVPPGNEKLFF. CDR3 nucleotides: TGTGCCTGGAGTGTACCGCCGGGGAATGAAAAACTGTTTTTT.

V usage is TRBV11-2 and J usage is TRBJ2-7; D unresolved. Between the trimmed V and J ends, which lost 2 bases and 6 bases, there was a span of 11 bases. There are 13 residues in the CDR3. Germline V gene sequence: CDR1 SGHAT, CDR2 FQNNGV. DNA of the CDR3: TGTGCCAGCAGCTTAAGAGAGGCCGCCGAGCAGTACTTC. Translation gives CASSLREAAEQYF.

The gene calls are TRBV15 and TRBJ2-5; TRBD1 matches 7 bases. The germline CDR1 and CDR2 sequences are LNHNV and YYDKDF (reference sequence). V lost 1 base, J lost 4 bases, and 3 bases stayed unmatched. The CDR3 loop spans 14 amino acids. CDR3 protein: CATSRVRGRETQYF. For the CDR3, the DNA is TGTGCCACCAGCAGAGTAAGGGGGCGAGAGACCCAGTACTTC.

The chain links TRBV5-6 to TRBJ1-3, with D uncertain. The CDR3 covers 14 residues. V lost 0 bases, J lost 3 bases, and 7 bases lay in between. Germline V lookup: CDR1 SGHDT, CDR2 YYEEEE. The CDR3, as DNA: TGTGCCAGCAGCTTGGTCGGGGATGGAAACACCATATATTTT. This gives the protein CASSLVGDGNTIYF.

This chain links TRBV3-1 (or the pseudogene TRBV3-2) with TRBJ2-7; 8 nucleotides align to TRBD2. The CDR3 sequence is 18 residues long. V trimming: 4 bases; J trimming: 3 bases; junction bases outside the gene matches: 17. CDR1 is LGHDT and CDR2 is YNNKEL in the germline V gene (reference sequence). CDR3 coding DNA: TGTGCCAGCAGCCGGGAGGTTACGGGAGGGTGGGGCAACTACGAGCAGTACTTC. Its protein product is CASSREVTGGWGNYEQYF.

The chain recombines TRBV19 with TRBJ1-5; 9 bases are shared with TRBD1. V lost 6 bases, J lost 4 bases, and 19 bases stayed unmatched. CDR3 size: 19 residues. Germline V gene data show CDR1 as LNHDA and CDR2 as SQIVND (reference sequence). The CDR3: CASRTEDRGGLYGNQPQHF. The CDR3 coding sequence is TGTGCCAGTAGAACCGAGGACAGGGGCGGGTTGTATGGGAATCAGCCCCAGCATTTT.

This chain joins TRBV4-1 and TRBJ1-5; D not resolved. Germline CDR1 reads MGHRA; CDR2 reads YSYEKL. Between the trimmed V and J ends, which lost 0 bases and 6 bases, there was a span of 6 bases. The CDR3 runs to 13 residues. The CDR3 here is CASSQDVGQPQHF. CDR3 coding DNA: TGCGCCAGCAGCCAAGATGTCGGTCAGCCCCAGCATTTT.

A single count supports this clone. This rearrangement joins TRBV10-3 to TRBJ1-1; no reliable D call. The germline CDR1 and CDR2 sequences are ENHRY and SYGVKD. V was cut by 3 bases and J by 3 bases, with 5 bases left in between. The CDR3 spans 12 residues. CDR3: CAISDQYTEAFF. The CDR3, as DNA: TGTGCCATCAGTGACCAGTACACTGAAGCTTTCTTT.

The rearrangement joins TRBV19 to TRBJ1-4; 7 bases map to TRBD1. V lost 4 bases, J lost 6 bases, and 5 bases stayed unmatched. This CDR3 contains 14 residues. CDR1 LNHDA and CDR2 SQIVND come from the germline V gene (reference sequence). The CDR3 sequence: CASSTGQADEKLFF. CDR3 nucleotide sequence: TGTGCCAGTAGTACCGGACAGGCCGATGAAAAACTGTTTTTT.

The J gene is TRBJ2-5, the V gene TRBV5-1; D call uncertain. Trimming left V 3 bases short and J 0 bases short, with 6 bases between. Germline loops: CDR1 SGHRS, CDR2 YFSETQ. The CDR3 runs 13 residues. CDR3 in amino acids: CASSSRDQETQYF. The CDR3 DNA follows: TGCGCCAGCAGCTCCCGGGACCAAGAGACCCAGTACTTC.

Written as DNA, the CDR3 is TGTGCCAGTAGTCCAACGGACACTGAAGCTTTCTTT. Amino acids: CASSPTDTEAFF. The chain has TRBV19 and TRBJ1-1; unclear D gene. Per the germline V gene, CDR1 is LNHDA and CDR2 is SQIVND (reference sequence). V lost 5 bases and J 3 bases, leaving 7 bases between the germline ends. The CDR3 sequence is 12 residues long.

This rearrangement joins TRBV15 to TRBJ1-2, with 10 bases fitting TRBD1. Trimming at V came to 1 base and at J to 2 bases, leaving 1 base not matched to a gene. The CDR3 has 15 residues. Germline CDR1 and CDR2: LNHNV and YYDKDF (reference sequence). CDR3 residues: CATSRAGQGNYGYTF. CDR3 nucleotides: TGTGCCACCAGCAGAGCGGGACAGGGGAACTATGGCTACACCTTC. Drawing the rest from reference TRBV15 and TRBJ1-2, the complete variable domain is DAMVIQNPRYQVTQFGKPVTLSCSQTLNHNVMYWYQQKSSQAPKLLFHYYDKDFNNEADTPDNFQSRRPNTSFCFLDIRSPGLGDTAMYLCATSRAGQGNYGYTFGSGTRLTVV.

J is TRBJ2-7 and V is TRBV18; tentatively, D is TRBD1 (7 bases). Trimming took off 4 bases at V and 3 bases at J, with 13 bases between the two ends. CDR1 is KGHSH and CDR2 is LQKENI in the germline V gene. This CDR3 contains 14 residues. The DNA of the CDR3 is TGTGCCAGCTCACGGGCGGGACAGAACTACGAGCAGTACTTC. Its protein product is CASSRAGQNYEQYF.